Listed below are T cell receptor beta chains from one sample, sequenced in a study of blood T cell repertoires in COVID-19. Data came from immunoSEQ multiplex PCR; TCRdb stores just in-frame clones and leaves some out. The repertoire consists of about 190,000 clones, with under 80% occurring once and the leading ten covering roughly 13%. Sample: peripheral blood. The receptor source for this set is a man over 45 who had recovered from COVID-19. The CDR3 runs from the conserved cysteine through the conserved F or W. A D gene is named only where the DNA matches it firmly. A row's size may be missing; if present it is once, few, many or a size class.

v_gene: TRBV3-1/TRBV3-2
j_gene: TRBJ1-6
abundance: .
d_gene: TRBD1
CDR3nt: TGTGCCAGCAGCCCGCGGACAGGGGGCTATAATTCACCCCTCCACTTT
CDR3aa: CASSPRTGGYNSPLHF

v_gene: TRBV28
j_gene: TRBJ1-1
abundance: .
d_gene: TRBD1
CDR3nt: TGTGCCAGCAGTTCAATGGACAGGGACCCGCCTAGTGTTTTCTTT
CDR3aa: CASSSMDRDPPSVFF

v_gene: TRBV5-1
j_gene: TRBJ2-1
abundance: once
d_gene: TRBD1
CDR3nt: TGCGCCAGCAGGGGCACAGGGGGCAATTTAAATGAGCAGTTCTTC
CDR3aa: CASRGTGGNLNEQFF

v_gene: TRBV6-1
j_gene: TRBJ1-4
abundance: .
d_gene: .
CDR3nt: TGTGCCAGCAGTGAATACGGTCAGGGCGAAAAACTGTTTTTT
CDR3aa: CASSEYGQGEKLFF

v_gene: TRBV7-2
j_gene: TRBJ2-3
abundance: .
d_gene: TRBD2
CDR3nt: TGTGCCAGCAGCTTAGCGTCCGCGGGAGCGACAGATACGCAGTATTTT
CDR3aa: CASSLASAGATDTQYF

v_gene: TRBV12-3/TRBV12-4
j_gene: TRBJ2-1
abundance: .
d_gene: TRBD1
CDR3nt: TGTGCCAGCAGCCCTCGACAGGGTGATGAGCAGTTCTTC
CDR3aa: CASSPRQGDEQFF

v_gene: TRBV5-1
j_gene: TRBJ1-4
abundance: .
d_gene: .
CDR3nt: TGCGCCAGCAGCTCAGGGAATCCTAATAGTGAAAAACTGTTTTTT
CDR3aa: CASSSGNPNSEKLFF

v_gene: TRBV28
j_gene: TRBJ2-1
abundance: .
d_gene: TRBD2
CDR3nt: TGTGCCAGCAGACCTCTAGCGGGAGGTCGTAATGAGCAGTTCTTC
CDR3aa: CASRPLAGGRNEQFF

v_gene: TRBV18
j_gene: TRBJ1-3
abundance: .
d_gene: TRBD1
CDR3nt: TGTGCCAGCTCACTAGGACAGGGTCGGACTGGAAACACCATATATTTT
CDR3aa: CASSLGQGRTGNTIYF

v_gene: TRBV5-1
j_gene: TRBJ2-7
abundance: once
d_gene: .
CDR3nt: TGCGCCAGCAGACTAGACTGGGGCTCCTACGAGCAGTACTTC
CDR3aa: CASRLDWGSYEQYF

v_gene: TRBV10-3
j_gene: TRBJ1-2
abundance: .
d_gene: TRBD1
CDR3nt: TGTGCCATCAGTACTGGACAGGGTGGCGGCTACACCTTC
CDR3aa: CAISTGQGGGYTF

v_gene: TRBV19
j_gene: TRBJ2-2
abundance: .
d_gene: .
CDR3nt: TGTGCCAGTAGGTGGGCCCTAAACACCGGGGAGCTGTTTTTT
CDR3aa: CASRWALNTGELFF

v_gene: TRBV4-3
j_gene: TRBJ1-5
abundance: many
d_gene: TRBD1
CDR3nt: TGCGCCAGCAGCGGAGACAGGGGCGTTCAGCCCCAGCATTTT
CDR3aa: CASSGDRGVQPQHF

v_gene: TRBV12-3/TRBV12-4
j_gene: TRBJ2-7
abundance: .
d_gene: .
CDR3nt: TGTGCCAGCAGTTTCACCAGGGACGAGCAGTACTTC
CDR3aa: CASSFTRDEQYF

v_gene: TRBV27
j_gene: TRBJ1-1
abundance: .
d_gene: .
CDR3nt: TGTGCCAGCAGTTTCCTCGGGACAAACACTGAAGCTTTCTTT
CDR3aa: CASSFLGTNTEAFF

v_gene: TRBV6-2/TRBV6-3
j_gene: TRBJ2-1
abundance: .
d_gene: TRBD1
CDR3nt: TGTGCCAGCAGCAGGAAGACACAGGGGGCGCCTAATGAGCAGTTCTTC
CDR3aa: CASSRKTQGAPNEQFF

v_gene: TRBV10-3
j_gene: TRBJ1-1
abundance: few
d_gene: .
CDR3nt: TGTGCCATCAGTCCTTACATGTCCGGGACTGAAGCTTTCTTT
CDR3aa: CAISPYMSGTEAFF

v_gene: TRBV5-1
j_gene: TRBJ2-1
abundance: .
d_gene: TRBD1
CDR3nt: TGCGCCAGCAGCTTCGACATGACAGGGTTGGATGAGCAGTTCTTC
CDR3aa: CASSFDMTGLDEQFF

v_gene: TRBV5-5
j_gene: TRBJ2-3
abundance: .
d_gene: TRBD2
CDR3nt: TGTGCCAGCAGCTTTTTCTCTGGGGGGGGAGATACGCAGTATTTT
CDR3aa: CASSFFSGGGDTQYF

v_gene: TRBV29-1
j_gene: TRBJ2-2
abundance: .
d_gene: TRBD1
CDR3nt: TGCAGCGTTGGGACAGGGGGCATCTTCGACACCGGGGAGCTGTTTTTT
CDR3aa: CSVGTGGIFDTGELFF

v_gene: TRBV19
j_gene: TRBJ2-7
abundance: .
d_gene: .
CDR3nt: TGTGGCTTGGACTGTTACGAGCAGTACTTC
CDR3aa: CGLDCYEQYF

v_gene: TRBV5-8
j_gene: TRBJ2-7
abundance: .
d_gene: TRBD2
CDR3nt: TGTGCCAGCAGCTTAGCGGGAACCGGATTCGAGCAGTACTTC
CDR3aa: CASSLAGTGFEQYF

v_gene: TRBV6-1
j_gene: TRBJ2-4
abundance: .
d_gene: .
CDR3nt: TGTGCCAGCAGTGAAGCGCCTAGCTTACGGTACTTC
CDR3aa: CASSEAPSLRYF

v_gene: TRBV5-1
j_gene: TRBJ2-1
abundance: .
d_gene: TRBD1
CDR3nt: TGCGCCAGCAGCATCGGACAGGGAGTCAATGAGCAGTTCTTC
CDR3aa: CASSIGQGVNEQFF

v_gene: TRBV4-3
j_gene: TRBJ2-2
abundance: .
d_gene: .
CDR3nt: TGCGCCAGCAGCCAAGCTCGGGGGTGGAGCACCGGGGAGCTGTTTTTT
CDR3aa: CASSQARGWSTGELFF

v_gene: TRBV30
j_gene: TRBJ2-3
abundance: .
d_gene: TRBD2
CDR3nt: TGTGCCTGGCAACTAGCGGGAGGGCCAGCAGATACGCAGTATTTT
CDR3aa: CAWQLAGGPADTQYF

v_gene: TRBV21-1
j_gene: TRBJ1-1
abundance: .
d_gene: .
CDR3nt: TGTGCCAGCAGTAAAATTTTTGGCCTTATGAACACTGAAGCTTTCTTT
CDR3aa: CASSKIFGLMNTEAFF

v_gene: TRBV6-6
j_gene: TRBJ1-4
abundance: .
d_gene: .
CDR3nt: TGTGCCAGCAGTCCCTGGGGAGGGACTGAAAAACTGTTTTTT
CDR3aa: CASSPWGGTEKLFF

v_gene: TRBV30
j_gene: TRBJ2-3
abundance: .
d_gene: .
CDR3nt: TGTGCCTGGAGTCCAAAACCCACGGTTACGCAGTATTTT
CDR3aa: CAWSPKPTVTQYF

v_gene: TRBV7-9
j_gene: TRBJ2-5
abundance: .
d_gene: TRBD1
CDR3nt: TGTGCCAGCAGCGCAAGGACAGGGGAAGAGACCCAGTACTTC
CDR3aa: CASSARTGEETQYF

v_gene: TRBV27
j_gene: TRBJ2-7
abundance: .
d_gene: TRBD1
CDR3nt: TGTGCCAGCAGTTACGGGACAGTTCCCTACGAGCAGTACTTC
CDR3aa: CASSYGTVPYEQYF

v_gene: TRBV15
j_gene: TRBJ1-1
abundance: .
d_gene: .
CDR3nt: TGTGCCACCAGCAGGTTACCCGCCCCAGGGCTTCAGAACACTGAAGCTTTCTTT
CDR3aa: CATSRLPAPGLQNTEAFF

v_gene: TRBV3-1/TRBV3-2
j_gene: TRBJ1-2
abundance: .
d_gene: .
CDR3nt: TGTGCCAGCAGCCAAGGACAGGATGGCTACACCTTC
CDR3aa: CASSQGQDGYTF

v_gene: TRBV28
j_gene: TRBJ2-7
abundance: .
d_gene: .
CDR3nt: TGTGCCAGCAGTAGGGGGGGCACATACGAGCAGTACTTC
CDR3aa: CASSRGGTYEQYF

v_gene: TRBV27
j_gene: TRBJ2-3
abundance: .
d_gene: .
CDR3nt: TGTGCCAGCAGTTTTGGACAGTCAGATACGCAGTATTTT
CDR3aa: CASSFGQSDTQYF

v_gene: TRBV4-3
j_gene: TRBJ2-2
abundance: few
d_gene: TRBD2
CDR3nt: TGCGCCAGCAGCGTAAGACCGCCGGGACTAGCGGGAATACGTTTTGGCGGGGAGCTGTTTTTT
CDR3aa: CASSVRPPGLAGIRFGGELFF

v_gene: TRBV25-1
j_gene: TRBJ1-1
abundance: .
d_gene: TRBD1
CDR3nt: TGTGCCAGCAGTGAATTGGGGACAGCTTTAGTTCGGAACGCTGAAGCTTTCTTT
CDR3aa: CASSELGTALVRNAEAFF

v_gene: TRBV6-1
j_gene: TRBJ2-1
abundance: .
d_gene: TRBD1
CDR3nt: TGTGCCAGCAGTGCCATCCTGAGACAGGGTTCAAATGAGCAGTTCTTC
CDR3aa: CASSAILRQGSNEQFF

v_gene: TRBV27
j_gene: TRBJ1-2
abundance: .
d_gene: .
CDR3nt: TGTGCCAGCAGTTTATCCGGGAGCACCTATGGCTACACCTTC
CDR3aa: CASSLSGSTYGYTF

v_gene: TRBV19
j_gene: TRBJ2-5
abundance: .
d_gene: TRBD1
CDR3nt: TGTGCCAGTAGTAACAGGGGGCGCTGGGAGACCCAGTACTTC
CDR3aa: CASSNRGRWETQYF

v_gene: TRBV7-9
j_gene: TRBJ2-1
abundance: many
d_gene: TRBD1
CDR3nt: TGTGCCAGCAGCTCTCGGGACAGAGGCTCCTACAATGAGCAGTTCTTC
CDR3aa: CASSSRDRGSYNEQFF